The source of this T cell receptor beta chain is a study of blood T cell repertoires in COVID-19. Germline CDR1 is SNHLY and CDR2 is FYNNEI. V lost 11 bases and J lost 6; bases outside the gene matches: 6. This CDR3 is built from 12 residues. Generated by immunoSEQ multiplex PCR, the TCRdb table keeps only in-frame clones and is missing some. The data hold a few hundred thousand clones, with around 85% observed a single time. Sequencing was carried out using peripheral blood. The chain links TRBV2 to TRBJ1-5, with TRBD1 identical over 8 bases. This receptor was taken from a human donor in a cohort sampled during active COVID-19. CDR3 sequence: CAGGTGPQPQHF. DNA of the CDR3: TGTGCCGGCGGGACAGGTCCTCAGCCCCAGCATTTT.